The 9 T cell receptor beta chains below were found in one sample sequenced in a study of beta chain features in type 1 diabetes. Reverse transcribing all isolated RNA meant expressed TCRB transcripts were sequenced. Assay: immunoSEQ multiplex PCR; the TCRdb copy retains only in-frame clones and omits some. The sample yields 400,000 to 600,000 clones, about 32% seen once. Sequencing input: naive CD4+ T cells from blood. The receptors derive from a man between 18 and 29 years old in good health.

This clone was detected only a few times. This chain connects TRBV30 to TRBJ1-2; TRBD1 matches 8 bases. The junction had 5 bases not matched to a gene; V was cut back by 2 bases and J by 6 bases. Germline CDR1 is GTSNPN and CDR2 is SVGIG (reference sequence). This CDR3 spans 13 amino acids. CDR3 sequence reads: CAWSFRQGNGYTF. The CDR3 DNA reads TGTGCCTGGAGTTTTCGACAGGGGAATGGCTACACCTTC.

The gene calls are TRBV7-2 and TRBJ1-5; D is undetermined. This CDR3 has 14 residues. Trimming cost V 3 bases and J 5 bases, with 11 bases left between them. Germline loops: CDR1 SGHTA, CDR2 FQGNSA. Here the CDR3 reads CASSFIGRDQPQHF. CDR3 sequence (DNA): TGTGCCAGCAGCTTCATCGGGAGGGATCAGCCCCAGCATTTT.

This clone was counted only a few times. V gene TRBV7-9 combines with J gene TRBJ2-7; D gene unclear. V lost 5 bases and J 7 bases, leaving 18 bases between the germline ends. CDR1 is SEHNR and CDR2 is FQNEAQ in the germline V gene (reference sequence). The CDR3 sequence is 14 residues long. As DNA, the CDR3 is TGTGCCAGCAGCCCCCCGGTCTCCTTACGGGAGCAGTACTTC. Translation gives CASSPPVSLREQYF.

This clone occurred a few times. This sequence joins TRBV28 and TRBJ1-1, with 7 bases identical to TRBD1. V lost 6 bases to trimming and J lost 0 bases; unmatched junction nucleotides: 1. This CDR3 is built from 13 residues. In germline, CDR1 is MDHEN, CDR2 SYDVKM. CDR3 sequence reads: CASRTGLNTEAFF. As DNA, the CDR3 is TGTGCCAGCAGGACAGGGCTGAACACTGAAGCTTTCTTT.

The chain links TRBV7-9 to TRBJ2-1; D call uncertain. The V gene lost 5 bases and the J gene lost 6 bases, with 11 bases spanning the gap. This CDR3 spans 13 amino acids. Looked up from germline, CDR1 is SEHNR and CDR2 is FQNEAQ (reference sequence). The CDR3 region has the DNA TGTGCCAGCAGCGTGGTGATTGGCAATGAGCAGTTCTTC. This codes for CASSVVIGNEQFF.

This clone has more than one count but fewer than ten. This chain joins TRBV28 and TRBJ2-1, with D perhaps TRBD1 or TRBD2 (5 bases each). The CDR3 has 17 amino acids. Germline CDR1 reads MDHEN; CDR2 reads SYDVKM. Trimming removed 6 bases from V and 9 bases from J, with 27 bases in between. DNA of the CDR3: TGTGCCAGCAGGCGTAATACTGGGACCTCGGGTGGCGGTGAGCAGTTCTTC. Protein product: CASRRNTGTSGGGEQFF. Based on the CDR3 plus reference TRBV28 and TRBJ2-1, the full variable domain is DVKVTQSSRYLVKRTGEKVFLECVQDMDHENMFWYRQDPGLGLRLIYFSYDVKMKEKGDIPEGYSVSREKKERFSLILESASTNQTSMYLCASRRNTGTSGGGEQFFGPGTRLTVL.

DNA of the CDR3: TGTGCCAGCAGCTTAGTCGGCCTCACCGGGGAGCTGTTTTTT. Translated: CASSLVGLTGELFF. The chain joins TRBV7-2 to TRBJ2-2; D call uncertain. V gave up 1 base and J gave up 4 bases, with 7 bases separating them. The CDR3 consists of 14 residues. The V gene's germline CDR1 is SGHTA and CDR2 FQGNSA.

The chain couples TRBV29-1 to TRBJ2-3, with 10 nucleotides matching TRBD2. Looked up from germline, CDR1 is SQVTM and CDR2 is ANQGSEA. CDR3 length: 16 amino acids. V shed 5 bases and J 4 bases; nucleotides not matched to a gene: 12. The CDR3 nucleotides are TGCAGCGTTCATGGCCCAGCGGGAGGGCCCCCAGATACGCAGTATTTT. The encoded protein is CSVHGPAGGPPDTQYF.

J is TRBJ2-1 and V is TRBV15, with 12 positions matching TRBD2. Per the germline V gene, CDR1 is LNHNV and CDR2 is YYDKDF (reference sequence). V shed 0 bases and J 9 bases; nucleotides not matched to a gene: 3. This CDR3 is built from 15 residues. The CDR3 spells CATSRDLAGGGEQFF. The DNA for the CDR3 is TGTGCCACCAGCAGAGATCTAGCGGGAGGGGGTGAGCAGTTCTTC.